Below, 29 T cell receptor beta chains from the same sample are listed, as sequenced in a study of CD8 T cells in Susac syndrome. The RNA, about 0.45 to 1 ug, was put through reverse transcription using random hexamers. TCRdb fed the immunoSEQ multiplex PCR reads into MiXCR, producing one record per CDR3 protein. This table holds approximately 74,000 distinct CDR3 sequences, 94% found once. The sequenced material came from CD8+ T cells from PBMCs. Every receptor here comes from a human donor with Susac syndrome.

The CDR3 here is CASGLDSASYEQYF. CDR3 in DNA: TGTGCCAGCGGGCTAGACAGCGCGTCGTACGAGCAGTACTTC. The chain carries TRBV27 and TRBJ2-7, with D perhaps TRBD1 (5 bases). V lost 8 bases, J lost 4 bases, and 18 bases lay in between. Germline-derived CDR1 and CDR2 are MNHEY and SMNVEV (reference sequence). The CDR3 contains 14 residues.

This rearrangement joins TRBV29-1 to TRBJ2-7, with D possibly being TRBD1 (6 bases). The CDR3 length is 14 residues. Germline CDR1 is SQVTM and CDR2 is ANQGSEA. V lost 6 bases to trimming and J lost 0 bases, with 15 bases between them. In DNA, the CDR3 is TGCAGCGTCTCTTCCGGACAGTTCTCCTACGAGCAGTACTTC. This sequence encodes CSVSSGQFSYEQYF.

The CDR3 region has the DNA TGTGCCAGCAGCCTAGACAGGGGGCCCCAGCATTTT. Translating it yields CASSLDRGPQHF. The V and J genes are TRBV7-9 and TRBJ1-5; 8 bases agree with TRBD1. V lost 5 bases and J lost 9; bases outside the gene matches: 3. This CDR3 is 12 amino acids long. The germline CDR1 and CDR2 sequences are SEHNR and FQNEAQ (reference sequence).

The DNA for the CDR3 is TGTGCCAGCAGCTCCAAAGGATTAAACTACGAGCAGTACTTC. Its protein is CASSSKGLNYEQYF. The genes are TRBV7-9 and TRBJ2-7; D is undetermined. CDR1 and CDR2 (germline): SEHNR, FQNEAQ (reference sequence). The CDR3 runs to 14 residues. V lost 4 bases and J 3 bases, leaving 13 bases between the germline ends.

The chain links TRBV12-3 or TRBV12-4 to TRBJ2-5; D is perhaps TRBD1 or TRBD2 (5 bases each). This CDR3 region has 14 residues. V lost 5 bases and J 2 bases, leaving 12 bases between the germline ends. The CDR3 loop is CASSPRDGQETQYF. DNA of the CDR3: TGTGCCAGCAGTCCGAGGGACGGGCAAGAGACCCAGTACTTC.

The chain joins TRBV4-1 to TRBJ2-5; D is uncertain. Germline CDR1 and CDR2: MGHRA and YSYEKL. The V and J ends lost 0 bases and 4 bases respectively, with 3 bases between them. This CDR3 spans 12 amino acids. CDR3: CASSQDVETQYF. CDR3 nucleotides: TGCGCCAGCAGCCAAGATGTAGAGACCCAGTACTTC.

The V and J genes are TRBV12-3 or TRBV12-4 and TRBJ1-2; D not resolved. V gave up 4 bases and J gave up 4 bases, with 16 bases separating them. The CDR3 is 15 residues long. This CDR3 reads CASSSPTSSPYGYTF. CDR3 in DNA: TGTGCCAGCAGTTCCCCGACATCCTCCCCCTATGGCTACACCTTC.

The rearrangement links TRBV30 to TRBJ2-2, with D perhaps TRBD2 (5 bases). CDR1 is GTSNPN, CDR2 SVGIG, per germline (reference sequence). The ends were cut back, 4 bases at V and 7 bases at J, with 13 bases in the middle. The CDR3 is 13 residues long. The CDR3 DNA reads TGTGCCTGGACCGAGAATGAGGGCGGGGAGCTGTTTTTT. It specifies CAWTENEGGELFF.

This clonotype came up a few times. The rearrangement joins TRBV7-9 to TRBJ2-3; D unresolved. Trimming took off 8 bases at V and 2 bases at J, with 5 bases between the two ends. The CDR3 covers 11 residues. Germline V gene data show CDR1 as SEHNR and CDR2 as FQNEAQ (reference sequence). CDR3 protein: CASSSTDTQYF. The DNA for the CDR3 is TGTGCCAGCTCGTCCACAGATACGCAGTATTTT.

The J gene is TRBJ2-5, the V gene TRBV3-1; D may match TRBD1 or TRBD2 (7 bases each). Germline CDR1 LGHDT, CDR2 YNNKEL (reference sequence). This CDR3 contains 14 residues. With 0 bases removed from V and 10 bases from J, the gap between germline ends came to 15 bases. The CDR3 loop reads CASSQDRRGRDQYF. As DNA, the CDR3 is TGTGCCAGCAGCCAAGACCGCAGGGGGAGGGACCAGTACTTC.

V and J are TRBV9 and TRBJ2-7, with D possibly being TRBD2 (5 bases). This CDR3 spans 13 amino acids. V lost 0 bases and J 3 bases, leaving 7 bases between the germline ends. Germline V gene data show CDR1 as SGDLS and CDR2 as YYNGEE. For the CDR3, the DNA is TGTGCCAGCAGCGTAGGAGAGGGCTACGAGCAGTACTTC. Its translation: CASSVGEGYEQYF.

The V gene is TRBV30, the J gene TRBJ2-7; D perhaps matches TRBD2 (5 bases). CDR1 and CDR2 (germline): GTSNPN, SVGIG (reference sequence). The CDR3 contains 12 residues. The ends were cut back, 7 bases at V and 2 bases at J, with 12 bases in the middle. CDR3 residues: CASTGDTYEQYF. CDR3 nucleotide sequence: TGTGCCTCTACCGGGGATACCTACGAGCAGTACTTC.

This chain connects TRBV9 to TRBJ1-5; 7 bases are a match to TRBD1. CDR1 SGDLS and CDR2 YYNGEE come from the germline V gene. The CDR3 totals 15 residues. With V trimmed by 2 bases and J by 9 bases, 11 bases remained unmatched. The CDR3 spells CASSVDGDRLWPQHF. The CDR3 DNA is TGTGCCAGCAGCGTGGACGGGGACAGACTATGGCCCCAGCATTTT.

This rearrangement joins TRBV7-9 to TRBJ1-5, with a possible D match to TRBD1 (5 bases). Germline V gene sequence: CDR1 SEHNR, CDR2 FQNEAQ (reference sequence). V was clipped by 5 bases and J by 4 bases, with 9 bases between them. The CDR3 runs to 13 residues. The CDR3 DNA is TGTGCCAGCAGCCAAGACAGAAATCAGCCCCAGCATTTT. Protein product: CASSQDRNQPQHF.

This chain connects TRBV29-1 to TRBJ1-2; 11 bases map to TRBD1. Germline trimming cut 3 bases from V and 3 bases from J; bases unmatched to any gene: 6. Germline CDR1 SQVTM, CDR2 ANQGSEA. This CDR3 contains 15 residues. CDR3 sequence (DNA): TGCAGCGTTGATCCGGGACAGGGGGGGGACTATGGCTACACCTTC. This gives the protein CSVDPGQGGDYGYTF.

This rearrangement joins TRBV2 to TRBJ2-1; possibly TRBD2 for D (6 bases). Trimming removed 4 bases from V and 2 bases from J, with 15 bases in between. This CDR3 has 16 residues. The V gene's germline CDR1 is SNHLY and CDR2 FYNNEI. CDR3 amino acids: CASSGGPRGTYNEQFF. The CDR3 coding sequence is TGTGCCAGCAGTGGAGGGCCTCGGGGGACCTACAATGAGCAGTTCTTC.

This clonotype was picked up one time. The V gene is TRBV5-1, the J gene TRBJ1-2, with TRBD1 matching 10 bases. CDR1 is SGHRS, CDR2 YFSETQ, per germline. The J segment lost 6 bases and the V segment lost 2 bases, leaving 1 base of the junction unmatched. The length of the CDR3 is 13 residues. The CDR3 sequence is CASSFGQGDGYTF. For the CDR3, the DNA is TGCGCCAGCAGCTTCGGACAGGGGGATGGCTACACCTTC.

The chain employs TRBV3-1 and TRBJ1-4, with D unresolved. Germline V lookup: CDR1 LGHDT, CDR2 YNNKEL (reference sequence). The CDR3 covers 17 residues. Between the trimmed V and J ends, which lost 0 bases and 4 bases, there was a span of 15 bases. The DNA for the CDR3 is TGTGCCAGCAGCCAAGATCGGTGGAATAGCTATAATGAAAAACTGTTTTTT. Amino acid sequence: CASSQDRWNSYNEKLFF. The whole variable domain, filled in from reference TRBV3-1 and TRBJ1-4, reads DTAVSQTPKYLVTQMGNDKSIKCEQNLGHDTMYWYKQDSKKFLKIMFSYNNKELIINETVPNRFSPKSPDKAHLNLHINSLELGDSAVYFCASSQDRWNSYNEKLFFGSGTQLSVL.

This clonotype came up a few times. The CDR3 sequence: CSVELLGAIGEQYF. In DNA form, the CDR3 reads TGCAGCGTTGAGTTACTGGGGGCCATAGGCGAGCAGTACTTC. V gene TRBV29-1 combines with J gene TRBJ2-7; D possibly corresponds to TRBD1 (6 bases). The V and J ends lost 3 bases and 6 bases respectively, with 18 bases between them. This CDR3 contains 14 residues. Germline V gene lookup returns CDR1 SQVTM and CDR2 ANQGSEA.

The chain links TRBV7-8 to TRBJ1-5; D perhaps matches TRBD1 (5 bases). Germline lookup yields CDR1 SGHVS and CDR2 FQNEAQ. The CDR3 has 16 amino acids. Trimming stripped 5 bases from V and 5 bases from J, with 19 bases between. The CDR3 loop reads CASSELGARGDQPQHF. CDR3 bases: TGTGCCAGCAGCGAACTTGGGGCCCGGGGCGATCAGCCCCAGCATTTT.

J is TRBJ2-2 and V is TRBV11-2, with D tentatively TRBD1 (5 bases). V lost 1 base and J 1 base, leaving 7 bases between the germline ends. Germline V lookup: CDR1 SGHAT, CDR2 FQNNGV. The length of the CDR3 is 15 residues. The CDR3 sequence is CASSLARENTGELFF. As DNA, the CDR3 is TGTGCCAGCAGCTTAGCCAGGGAGAACACCGGGGAGCTGTTTTTT.

This chain connects TRBV29-1 to TRBJ2-7, with a possible D match to TRBD2 (6 bases). The germline gives CDR1 SQVTM, CDR2 ANQGSEA. The CDR3 sequence is 13 residues long. The V end was cut by 3 bases, the J end by 2 bases, with 11 bases between. This CDR3 is CSVEEGEAYEQYF. CDR3 in DNA: TGCAGCGTTGAGGAGGGTGAAGCCTACGAGCAGTACTTC.

The chain employs TRBV7-2 and TRBJ2-1; 7 bases fit TRBD1. The CDR3 totals 13 residues. Germline CDR1 and CDR2: SGHTA and FQGNSA. Trimming took 2 bases from V and 12 from J; bases not matched to a gene: 7. CDR3 DNA sequence: TGTGCCAGCAGCTTACATATACAGGGGCCGCAGTTCTTC. It codes for CASSLHIQGPQFF.

This chain connects TRBV12-3 or TRBV12-4 to TRBJ1-2; 7 positions agree with TRBD1. This CDR3 has 15 residues. With V trimmed by 5 bases and J by 2 bases, 8 bases remained unmatched. The chain's CDR3 is CASSLGSGGNYGYTF. The CDR3 coding sequence is TGTGCCAGCAGTCTGGGATCAGGGGGGAACTATGGCTACACCTTC.

V is TRBV20-1 and J is TRBJ2-1; 11 positions match TRBD1. The length of the CDR3 is 14 residues. Trimming cost V 6 bases and J 7 bases; bases outside gene matches: 8. Germline CDR1 and CDR2: DFQATT and SNEGSKA (reference sequence). The CDR3 reads CSAPGQGVANEQFF. The DNA for the CDR3 is TGCAGTGCGCCGGGACAGGGGGTGGCTAATGAGCAGTTCTTC.

This chain links TRBV6-2 or TRBV6-3 with TRBJ2-3; D is possibly TRBD1 or TRBD2 (5 bases each). The V gene lost 1 base and the J gene lost 6 bases, with 14 bases spanning the gap. The CDR3 is made up of 15 amino acids. Germline CDR1 MNHEY, CDR2 SVGEGT. CDR3 sequence: CASSYWGPPADTQYF. DNA of the CDR3: TGTGCCAGCAGTTACTGGGGACCTCCCGCGGATACGCAGTATTTT.

This clonotype was detected only once. The chain is built from TRBV3-1 and TRBJ2-7, with D unresolved. Trimming pared 0 bases from V and 3 bases from J, leaving 12 bases between. Germline V gene lookup returns CDR1 LGHDT and CDR2 YNNKEL (reference sequence). This CDR3 contains 15 residues. The CDR3 DNA reads TGTGCCAGCAGCCAAGATCGTGGGCAGGTCTACGAGCAGTACTTC. It codes for CASSQDRGQVYEQYF.

The chain joins TRBV10-3 to TRBJ2-7; possible D gene TRBD1, 6 bases. Germline lookup yields CDR1 ENHRY and CDR2 SYGVKD. The CDR3 has 12 amino acids. V shed 11 bases and J shed 2 bases, with 13 bases lying between them. The CDR3 loop reads CAARQETYEQYF. CDR3 DNA sequence: TGTGCCGCCCGACAGGAAACCTACGAGCAGTACTTC.

The CDR3: CASSQATYNEQFF. The CDR3 DNA sequence: TGCGCCAGCAGCCAAGCAACCTACAATGAGCAGTTCTTC. This chain joins TRBV4-3 and TRBJ2-1; D is unresolved. The CDR3 is 13 amino acids. V lost 1 base and J lost 2, with 3 bases in between. Germline values: CDR1 LGHNA, CDR2 YSLEER.